This T cell receptor (beta chain) was identified during a study of molecular identifiers for immune sequencing clone quantification (dated by TCRdb to between 2018 and 2020). A note on the overall study: For a replicate experiment, RNA from around 20,000 or 99,000 naive CD8 T cells was divided into five aliquots, and four of the five aliquots were sequenced. CD8 T cells were used in a methods study to benchmark molecular-identifier clustering-based TCR repertoire sequencing (MIDCIRS) and TCR RNA copy counting.

Library generation was performed with PCR. Sequencing used a NextSeq 500. Preparation of bulk TCR libraries followed a previously described approach, with the TCR primers listed in Table S5. Purification of total RNA was performed with the Qiagen AllPrep DNA/RNA kit. Before any analysis, reads coming from multiple sequencing runs of the same library were combined into one pool. For the original study's pipeline: Reads were retained only if the reads had an exact TCR constant sequence, and the retained reads were trimmed to 150 nt and grouped according to their 12-nt molecular barcodes. Reads within each barcode group were sub-clustered using a 15% Levenshtein threshold, and quality-weighted consensus sequences were constructed for each RNA molecule. Non-functional sequences were filtered out, along with any lower-count sequence sitting one edit away from another sequence. Barcode sub-clusters with fewer than 20% of the maximum read count were removed, based on fitting two negative binomial distributions. TCRdb cleaned the public reads at Q25 with fastp, built clones with MiXCR and kept in-frame beta chains. All rows with the same CDR3 protein become a single entry with the most common DNA and genes. The V and J calls here are based on TCRdb, not the publication. In all, the sample holds some 680,000 distinct CDR3 sequences, and roughly 25% of those were seen once. The ten top clones hold about 0.8% of the sample.

On this clonotype: Its antigen is currently not known. Per-base quality was not reported, and no clone a single base away is much larger than it.

The paper as a whole reports these results and caveats: A single cell's worth of spiked-in Jurkat TCR RNA was reported detectable even among 850,000 to 1,000,000 naive CD8 T cells. The naive libraries included spiked-in Jurkat TCR RNA (about 11 copies' worth), and this RNA is not part of the donor repertoire. In CMV-specific effector cells, clones with more than 20 RNA copies contained over 99% of molecules, whereas in naive cells such clones contained under 1% of molecules. Identical TCR molecules sharing a barcode could cause highly expanded clone sizes to be underestimated. When barcode sub-clustering was not used, chimeric consensus sequences inflated TCR diversity, with chimeras reaching as high as 47%. Modeling indicated 2.5 to 3 TCR RNA copies recovered per cell, compared with approximately 10 by digital PCR, which implies a capture efficiency of 25% to 35%.

Naive CD8 T cell libraries were made from approximately 20,000 to 1,000,000 sorted cells using 10%, 30% or 50% of purified RNA. On a BD FACSAria II, naive CD8 T cells were FACS-sorted as CD8+CD4-CCR7+CD45RA+ and collected into RLT Plus buffer. Detection sensitivity was tested by spiking Jurkat RNA equal to roughly ten TCR copies' worth into samples containing roughly 18,000-1,000,000 naive CD8 T cells. Enrichment of CD8 T cells was performed with RosetteSep CD8+ T Cell Enrichment Cocktail and Ficoll-Paque, after which ACK red cell lysis was carried out. The clonotype was recovered from a human donor in good health. Some libraries in this study had Jurkat cell RNA spiked in. The specimen sequenced was naive CD8+ T cells from blood, with Jurkat cell RNA spiked in. The cell subset or site tag for this specimen amounts to: FACS-sorted CD8+CD4-CCR7+CD45RA+ naive T cells.

The CDR3 amino acid sequence is: CASSYGFGGVQETQYF. The sequence in DNA is TGTGCCAGCAGTTACGGGTTCGGGGGAGTACAAGAGACCCAGTACTTC. Here the chain combines TRBV6-5 and TRBJ2-5; 6 matching bases give a weak D call of TRBD2. V drops 2 bases and J drops 2 bases, leaving 15 bases in between. For CDR1 and CDR2, the germline V gene lists MNHEY and SVGAGI. From the cysteine through the phenylalanine, the CDR3 covers 16 amino acids. Kept here is only the CDR3 DNA, which spans 48 bases and is read in frame from base 1.